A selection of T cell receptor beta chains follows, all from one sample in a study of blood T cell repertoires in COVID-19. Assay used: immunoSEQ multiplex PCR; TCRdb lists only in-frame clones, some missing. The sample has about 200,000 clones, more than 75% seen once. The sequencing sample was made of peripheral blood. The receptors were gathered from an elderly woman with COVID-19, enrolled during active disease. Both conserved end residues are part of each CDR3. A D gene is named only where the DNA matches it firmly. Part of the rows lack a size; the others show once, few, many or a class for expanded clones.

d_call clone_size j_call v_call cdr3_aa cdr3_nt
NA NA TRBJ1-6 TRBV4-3 CASSQYRGNNSPLHF TGCGCCAGCAGCCAATACCGGGGTAACAATTCACCCCTCCACTTT
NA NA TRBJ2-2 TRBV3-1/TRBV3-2 CASTYASRQGAPGELFF TGTGCCAGCACCTATGCCTCAAGGCAGGGTGCACCCGGGGAGCTGTTTTTT
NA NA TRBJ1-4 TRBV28 CASTGGYDEKLFF TGTGCCAGCACGGGGGGATATGATGAAAAACTGTTTTTT
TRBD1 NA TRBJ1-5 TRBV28 CASTPTGNQPQHF TGTGCCAGCACTCCGACAGGGAATCAGCCCCAGCATTTT
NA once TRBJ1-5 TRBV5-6 CASSSGTGDNQPQHF TGTGCCAGCAGCTCCGGGACTGGGGACAATCAGCCCCAGCATTTT
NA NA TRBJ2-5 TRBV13 CASSLDEETQYF TGTGCCAGCAGCTTAGATGAGGAGACCCAGTACTTC
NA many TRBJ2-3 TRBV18 CASSPAARVADTQYF TGTGCCAGCTCACCAGCAGCACGGGTAGCAGATACGCAGTATTTT
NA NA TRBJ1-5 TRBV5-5 CASSLSSSNQPQHF TGTGCCAGCAGCTTGAGTAGTAGCAATCAGCCCCAGCATTTT
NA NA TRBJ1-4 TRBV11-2 CAGSLGLLSVNEKLFF TGTGCCGGCAGCTTAGGACTTTTGTCAGTTAATGAAAAACTGTTTTTT
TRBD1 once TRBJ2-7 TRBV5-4 CASSFRDRSYEQYF TGTGCCAGCAGCTTCCGGGACAGGTCCTACGAGCAGTACTTC
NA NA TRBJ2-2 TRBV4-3 CASSQDHYSNTGELFF TGCGCCAGCAGCCAAGACCACTACTCGAACACCGGGGAGCTGTTTTTT
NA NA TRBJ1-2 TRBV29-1 CSDVGGAGDGYTF TGCAGCGATGTGGGGGGAGCAGGAGATGGCTACACCTTC
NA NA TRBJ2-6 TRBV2 CASRSGGHSGANVLTF TGTGCCAGCAGGAGTGGCGGACACTCTGGGGCCAACGTCCTGACTTTC
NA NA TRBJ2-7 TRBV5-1 CASSFTETTYEQYF TGCGCCAGCAGCTTTACAGAGACCACCTACGAGCAGTACTTC
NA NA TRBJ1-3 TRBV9 CASSVEGVNTIYF TGTGCCAGCAGCGTAGAGGGAGTAAACACCATATATTTT
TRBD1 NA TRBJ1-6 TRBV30 CAWSAITGGSSHF TGTGCCTGGAGCGCAATCACAGGGGGCTCTTCCCACTTT
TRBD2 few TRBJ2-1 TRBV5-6 CASRPLAGVYEQFF TGTGCCAGCAGACCTCTAGCGGGAGTCTATGAGCAGTTCTTC
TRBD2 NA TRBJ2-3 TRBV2 CASASGGLDTQYF TGTGCCAGCGCTAGCGGGGGGCTGGATACGCAGTATTTT
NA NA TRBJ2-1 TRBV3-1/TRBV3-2 CASSPSQGLLYNEQFF TGTGCCAGCAGCCCCTCGCAGGGGTTGCTCTACAATGAGCAGTTCTTC
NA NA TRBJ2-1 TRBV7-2 CASSSTGGNYNEQFF TGTGCCAGCAGCTCGACAGGAGGTAATTACAATGAGCAGTTCTTC
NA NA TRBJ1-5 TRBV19 CASSKDSQGPQHF TGTGCCAGTAGTAAGGACAGCCAAGGACCCCAGCATTTT
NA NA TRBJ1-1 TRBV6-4 CASRQGLNTEAFF TGTGCCAGCAGGCAGGGCTTGAACACTGAAGCTTTCTTT
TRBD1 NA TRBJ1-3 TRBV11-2 CASSLTPRTGGSGNTIYF TGTGCCAGCAGCTTAACCCCTCGGACAGGGGGCTCTGGAAACACCATATATTTT
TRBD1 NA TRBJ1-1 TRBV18 CASSPDRENTEAFF TGTGCCAGCTCACCTGACAGGGAGAACACTGAAGCTTTCTTT
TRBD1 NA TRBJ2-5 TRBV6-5 CASSLDRARGTQYF TGTGCCAGCAGTTTAGACAGGGCTCGAGGGACCCAGTACTTC
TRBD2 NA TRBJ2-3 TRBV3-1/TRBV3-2 CASSQDLSGGTDTQYF TGTGCCAGCAGCCAAGATCTTAGCGGGGGGACAGATACGCAGTATTTT
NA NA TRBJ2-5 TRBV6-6 CASSFDQPGQETQYF TGTGCCAGCAGTTTTGATCAACCGGGCCAAGAGACCCAGTACTTC
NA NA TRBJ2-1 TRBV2 CASRAQPGQPYNEQFF TGTGCCAGCAGGGCACAACCGGGACAACCTTACAATGAGCAGTTCTTC
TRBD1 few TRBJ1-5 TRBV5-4 CASSLGGGGQPQHF TGTGCCAGCAGCTTGGGAGGGGGCGGTCAGCCCCAGCATTTT
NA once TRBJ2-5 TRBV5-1 CASSLRGSAQETQYF TGCGCCAGCAGCTTGAGGGGGAGCGCCCAAGAGACCCAGTACTTC
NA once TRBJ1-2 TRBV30 CAWTEDRLYGYTF TGTGCCTGGACCGAGGACAGACTCTATGGCTACACCTTC
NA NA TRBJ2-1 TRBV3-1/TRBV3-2 CASSQEPGRVGDNEQFF TGTGCCAGCAGCCAAGAACCTGGGCGGGTTGGGGACAATGAGCAGTTCTTC
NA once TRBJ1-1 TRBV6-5 CAGGRGLTEAFF TGTGCCGGGGGTAGGGGGTTGACTGAAGCTTTCTTT
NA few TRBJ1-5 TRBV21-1 CASSPRQATSNQPQHF TGTGCCAGCAGCCCGCGACAGGCAACCAGCAATCAGCCCCAGCATTTT
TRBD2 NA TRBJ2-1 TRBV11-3 CASSPGTSAYNEQFF TGTGCCAGCAGCCCCGGGACTAGCGCTTACAATGAGCAGTTCTTC
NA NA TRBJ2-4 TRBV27 CASSPFPGSAKNIQYF TGTGCCAGCAGCCCCTTCCCCGGTTCAGCCAAAAACATTCAGTACTTC